This TCR beta chain was recovered during a study of blood T cell repertoires in COVID-19. Some clones are missing from TCRdb's copy, which holds only in-frame ones; the method was immunoSEQ multiplex PCR. The sample carries approximately 150,000 clones, 87% recorded once. The germline V gene has CDR1 SGHRS and CDR2 YFSETQ. The CDR3 contains 14 residues. V lost 0 bases and J lost 4, with 8 bases in between. This chain connects TRBV5-1 to TRBJ1-3; unclear D gene. Sequencing used peripheral blood. The receptor's source is a woman between 45 and 60 years old with acute or convalescent COVID-19. CDR3 bases: TGCGCCAGCAGCTTGGTTCCTTTCGGAAACACCATATATTTT. It specifies CASSLVPFGNTIYF.